This TCR beta chain was sequenced for a study of T-cell memory formation after mild COVID-19. Study at large: Clustering of TCRs was largely donor specific. Study results and caveats: Day 15 to 85 contracting clones showed balanced CD4/CD8; day 15 to 37 expanders favored CD4+.

About this clonotype: The target antigen is unknown.

This CDR3 region has 15 residues. V trimming: 4 bases; J trimming: 4 bases; junction bases outside the gene matches: 6. CDR1 and CDR2 (germline): SGHDT, YYEEEE. One entry per CDR3 protein results from TCRdb running MiXCR on the 5' RACE reads. The table includes tens of thousands of distinct CDR3 sequences, approximately 9% detected once. The clonotype originates from an adult woman who had mild COVID-19 (a few samples of this study predate the infection). Cell type and time point are not known. The V gene is TRBV5-6, the J gene TRBJ2-3; TRBD1 agrees at 10 bases. Sequencing used PBMCs or a T cell subset sorted from them (not recorded which). CDR3 in DNA: TGTGCCAGCAGCCGTGAGGGGACAGGGGCAGATACGCAGTATTTT. It yields the protein CASSREGTGADTQYF.